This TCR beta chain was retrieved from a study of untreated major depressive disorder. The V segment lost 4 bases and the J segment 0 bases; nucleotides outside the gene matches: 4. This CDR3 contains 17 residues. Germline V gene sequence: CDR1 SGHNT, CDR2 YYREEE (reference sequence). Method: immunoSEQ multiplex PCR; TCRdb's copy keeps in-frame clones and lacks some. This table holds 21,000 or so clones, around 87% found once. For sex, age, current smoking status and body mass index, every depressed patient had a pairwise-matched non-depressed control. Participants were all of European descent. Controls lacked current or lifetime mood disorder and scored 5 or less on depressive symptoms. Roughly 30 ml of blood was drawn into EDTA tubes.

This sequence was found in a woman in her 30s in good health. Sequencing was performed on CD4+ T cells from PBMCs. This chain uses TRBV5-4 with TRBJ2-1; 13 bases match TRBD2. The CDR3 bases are TGTGCCAGCAGCAAGGGACTAGCGGGGAGCTCCTACAATGAGCAGTTCTTC. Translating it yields CASSKGLAGSSYNEQFF. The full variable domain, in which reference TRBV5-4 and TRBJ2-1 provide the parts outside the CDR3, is ETGVTQSPTHLIKTRGQQVTLRCSSQSGHNTVSWYQQALGQGPQFIFQYYREEENGRGNFPPRFSGLQFPNYSSELNVNALELDDSALYLCASSKGLAGSSYNEQFFGPGTRLTVL.